This is a list of T cell receptor beta chains from one sample in a study of glioma-infiltrating T cells after dendritic cell vaccination. Measured with immunoSEQ multiplex PCR; TCRdb has only the in-frame clones, and not every one. The table has about 90,000 clones, around 85% seen once. The sample here was blood, taken before dendritic cell vaccination. Receptors were obtained from a human donor with glioblastoma. Each CDR3 is given with its conserved first and last residue. D genes are given only for firm matches. Expanded clones are given a class, and other clones once, few, many or no size at all.

CASSPGGSGANVLTF,TGTGCCAGCAGCCCAGGGGGGTCTGGGGCCAACGTCCTGACTTTC,NA,TRBJ2-6,once,TRBV7-2
CASSLKLRETQYF,TGTGCCAGCAGCTTAAAGTTGAGGGAGACCCAGTACTTC,NA,TRBJ2-5,NA,TRBV7-8
CASQTGRGNQPQHF,TGTGCCAGCCAAACAGGTAGGGGCAATCAGCCCCAGCATTTT,NA,TRBJ1-5,NA,TRBV2
CASSPRGANYGYTF,TGTGCCAGCAGCCCCCGGGGAGCTAACTATGGCTACACCTTC,NA,TRBJ1-2,NA,TRBV7-2
CASNGQVNTEAFF,TGTGCCAGCAACGGACAGGTTAACACTGAAGCTTTCTTT,TRBD1,TRBJ1-1,NA,TRBV6-1
CVMLYYGYTF,TGTGTCATGTTATACTATGGCTACACCTTC,NA,TRBJ1-2,NA,TRBV7-5
CASSGPALNQGRLDYAPLHF,TGTGCCAGCAGCGGGCCGGCACTAAATCAGGGGAGATTGGATTACGCACCCCTCCACTTT,NA,TRBJ1-6,few,TRBV5-5
CASRPGGKTYGYTF,TGTGCCAGCAGACCAGGGGGGAAGACCTATGGCTACACCTTC,TRBD1,TRBJ1-2,NA,TRBV27
CASSTEGLGGNEQFF,TGTGCCAGCAGTACAGAGGGCCTGGGGGGGAATGAGCAGTTCTTC,TRBD2,TRBJ2-1,NA,TRBV5-6
CASRPGRKNTGELFF,TGTGCCAGTAGACCGGGAAGGAAGAACACCGGGGAGCTGTTTTTT,NA,TRBJ2-2,NA,TRBV19
CASSKVTGGETQYF,TGTGCCAGCAGCAAAGTCACAGGGGGAGAGACCCAGTACTTC,NA,TRBJ2-5,NA,TRBV21-1
CASNILSGLALEETQYF,TGTGCCAGCAACATCTTATCAGGACTAGCATTAGAAGAGACCCAGTACTTC,TRBD2,TRBJ2-5,NA,TRBV2
CASTTGGETQYF,TGTGCCAGCACAACAGGGGGAGAGACCCAGTACTTC,TRBD1,TRBJ2-5,NA,TRBV6-5
CASSVVSGSGNTIYF,TGTGCCAGCAGCGTAGTTTCAGGGTCTGGAAACACCATATATTTT,NA,TRBJ1-3,NA,TRBV9
CASGTQTGDNEQFF,TGCGCCAGCGGCACCCAGACAGGGGACAATGAGCAGTTCTTC,TRBD1,TRBJ2-1,NA,TRBV5-1
CAISRTGDMDEQFF,TGTGCCATCAGCCGGACAGGGGATATGGATGAGCAGTTCTTC,TRBD1,TRBJ2-1,NA,TRBV10-3
CASSLARGKDIYGYTF,TGTGCCAGCAGCTTGGCCAGGGGAAAGGACATTTATGGCTACACCTTC,NA,TRBJ1-2,NA,TRBV5-6
CASSVLAGLVGEQFF,TGCGCCAGCAGTGTCCTAGCGGGGCTCGTGGGTGAGCAGTTCTTC,TRBD2,TRBJ2-1,NA,TRBV10-2
CASRNGGAGTGELFF,TGTGCCAGTAGGAACGGGGGGGCGGGGACCGGGGAGCTGTTTTTT,TRBD2,TRBJ2-2,NA,TRBV19
CASSLGQSYGYTF,TGTGCCAGCAGCTTAGGACAGTCCTATGGCTACACCTTC,NA,TRBJ1-2,NA,TRBV11-2
CASSGPGHSGADTQYF,TGTGCCAGCAGTGGTCCGGGACACTCAGGAGCAGATACGCAGTATTTT,NA,TRBJ2-3,NA,TRBV6-1
CSVDRGRGTEAFF,TGCAGCGTTGACAGGGGGCGCGGGACTGAAGCTTTCTTT,TRBD1,TRBJ1-1,once,TRBV29-1
CASSPRTGGTDTQYF,TGTGCCAGCAGCCCCCGGACAGGGGGCACAGATACGCAGTATTTT,TRBD1,TRBJ2-3,NA,TRBV9
CASSQVASGGATDTQYF,TGCGCCAGCAGCCAAGTCGCTAGCGGGGGGGCGACAGATACGCAGTATTTT,TRBD2,TRBJ2-3,NA,TRBV4-1
CASSQDPGEHQPQHF,TGCGCCAGCAGCCAAGATCCCGGTGAGCATCAGCCCCAGCATTTT,NA,TRBJ1-5,NA,TRBV4-1
CASSLYRGLYGYTF,TGTGCCAGCAGTCTCTACAGGGGACTCTATGGCTACACCTTC,TRBD1,TRBJ1-2,NA,TRBV6-5
CASSDPWTDKFRAKNIQYF,TGTGCCAGCAGCGACCCGTGGACAGACAAATTTCGGGCCAAAAACATTCAGTACTTC,NA,TRBJ2-4,NA,TRBV6-4
CASNRQANQETQYF,TGTGCCAGCAACAGGCAGGCAAACCAAGAGACCCAGTACTTC,NA,TRBJ2-5,NA,TRBV6-5
CASSPQVNEQFF,TGCGCCAGCAGCCCACAGGTGAATGAGCAGTTCTTC,NA,TRBJ2-1,NA,TRBV5-1
CASSLRQGAPGNTIYF,TGTGCCAGCAGTTTAAGACAGGGGGCACCCGGAAACACCATATATTTT,TRBD1,TRBJ1-3,NA,TRBV27
CASSFQGGSNYGYTF,TGCGCCAGCAGCTTCCAGGGAGGGTCTAACTATGGCTACACCTTC,NA,TRBJ1-2,NA,TRBV5-1
CASSLGAGARPPEAFF,TGTGCCAGCAGCTTAGGAGCAGGGGCGCGTCCGCCTGAAGCTTTCTTT,NA,TRBJ1-1,NA,TRBV11-3
CASSKTLGTGFERQYF,TGCGCCAGCAGCAAAACCCTCGGGACAGGGTTCGAGAGGCAGTACTTC,TRBD1,TRBJ2-7,NA,TRBV5-1
CATQGVRTEAFF,TGTGCCACCCAGGGGGTAAGAACTGAAGCTTTCTTT,TRBD1,TRBJ1-1,NA,TRBV10-3
CASSSQSQPQHF,TGTGCCAGCAGCTCACAGAGCCAGCCCCAGCATTTT,NA,TRBJ1-5,NA,TRBV7-2
CASARGTGTIYF,TGTGCCAGCGCTAGGGGCACGGGCACCATATATTTT,NA,TRBJ1-3,NA,TRBV25-1
CASSWDWGLKAQPQHF,TGTGCCAGCAGCTGGGATTGGGGACTCAAGGCGCAGCCCCAGCATTTT,NA,TRBJ1-5,NA,TRBV7-2
CASSFPPRTGTDTQYF,TGTGCCAGCAGCTTCCCCCCTCGGACAGGGACAGATACGCAGTATTTT,TRBD1,TRBJ2-3,NA,TRBV7-9
CASSQPDRVYEQYF,TGCGCCAGCAGCCAACCGGACAGGGTCTACGAGCAGTACTTC,TRBD1,TRBJ2-7,NA,TRBV4-1
CASSPPGGGPNTGELFF,TGTGCCAGCAGCCCCCCGGGGGGTGGACCTAACACCGGGGAGCTGTTTTTT,TRBD2,TRBJ2-2,NA,TRBV7-3
CASSYREGITAFF,TGTGCCAGCAGTTACCGGGAGGGGATTACAGCTTTCTTT,NA,TRBJ1-1,NA,TRBV6-5